The 11 T cell receptor beta chains below were found in one sample sequenced in a study of STAT3 mutations in large granular lymphocyte leukemia. Regarding the study as a whole: In T-cell large granular lymphocyte leukemia, about half of patients showed multiple immunodominant subclonotypes.

The table came from immunoSEQ multiplex PCR; TCRdb's copy has only in-frame clones and leaves some out. The data contain roughly 17,000 clones, approximately 90% of them singletons. For these receptors, no antigen is known. Sequenced: peripheral blood mononuclear cells. The source is a man between 60 and 70 years old with T-cell large granular lymphocyte leukemia. Some clones in this sample may be carry-over from other donors' samples.

This chain connects TRBV7-8 to TRBJ2-2; D may be TRBD2 (5 bases). CDR3 length: 14 amino acids. Trimming removed 0 bases from V and 7 bases from J, with 9 bases in between. CDR1 and CDR2 from the germline V gene are SGHVS and FQNEAQ. The CDR3 here is CASSLAWENGELFF. DNA for the CDR3: TGTGCCAGCAGCTTAGCCTGGGAGAACGGGGAGCTGTTTTTT. The full variable domain, in which reference TRBV7-8 and TRBJ2-2 provide the parts outside the CDR3, is GAGVSQSPRYKVAKRGQDVALRCDPISGHVSLFWYQQALGQGPEFLTYFQNEAQLDKSGLPSDRFFAERPEGSVSTLKIQRTQQEDSAVYLCASSLAWENGELFFGEGSRLTVL.

The chain recombines TRBV5-4 with TRBJ2-2, with D hard to call. Germline-derived CDR1 and CDR2 are SGHNT and YYREEE (reference sequence). There are 16 residues in the CDR3. V lost 0 bases to trimming and J lost 2 bases, with 11 bases between them. The CDR3 coding sequence is TGTGCCAGCAGCTTGGGGAGAAACCTAAACACCGGGGAGCTGTTTTTT. This translates into CASSLGRNLNTGELFF. The full variable domain, with the rest looked up from reference TRBV5-4 and TRBJ2-2, is ETGVTQSPTHLIKTRGQQVTLRCSSQSGHNTVSWYQQALGQGPQFIFQYYREEENGRGNFPPRFSGLQFPNYSSELNVNALELDDSALYLCASSLGRNLNTGELFFGEGSRLTVL.

V usage is TRBV6-5 and J usage is TRBJ1-2, with D perhaps matching TRBD1 (5 bases). Germline V lookup: CDR1 MNHEY, CDR2 SVGAGI. V lost 5 bases and J lost 3, with 10 bases in between. This CDR3 region has 13 residues. The CDR3 bases are TGTGCCAGCAGTCCCCAGGGTTACTATGGCTACACCTTC. Residues: CASSPQGYYGYTF.

V and J are TRBV7-2 and TRBJ1-1; TRBD1 agrees at 7 bases. This CDR3 has 14 residues. The V gene end was trimmed by 9 bases and the J gene end by 3 bases; junction bases not matched to a gene: 10. Germline CDR1 and CDR2: SGHTA and FQGNSA. The CDR3 bases are TGTGCCAGGGGCCGCCTCAGGGGGTACACTGAAGCTTTCTTT. It translates to CARGRLRGYTEAFF.

This chain links TRBV5-1 with TRBJ1-1; D may be TRBD1 (5 bases). Germline CDR1 SGHRS, CDR2 YFSETQ. The V end was cut by 5 bases, the J end by 1 base, with 15 bases between. This CDR3 comprises 15 residues. CDR3 protein: CASSPAGARNTEAFF. CDR3 in DNA: TGCGCCAGCAGTCCGGCCGGGGCCCGGAACACTGAAGCTTTCTTT.

V gene TRBV21-1 combines with J gene TRBJ1-2. TRBV21-1 is an annotated pseudogene. CDR3 length equals 13 residues. DNA of the CDR3: TGTGCCAGCAGCAATACGGGTAACTATGGCTACACCTTC. The encoded protein is CASSNTGNYGYTF.

The rearrangement uses TRBV4-1 and TRBJ2-2, with a possible D match to TRBD1 (5 bases). Germline loops: CDR1 MGHRA, CDR2 YSYEKL. Trimming shortened V by 0 bases and J by 0 bases, and 11 bases separated the two germline ends. This CDR3 has 17 amino acids. DNA of the CDR3: TGCGCCAGCAGCCAAGAGGGCCAGGGTGCGAACACCGGGGAGCTGTTTTTT. Translation: CASSQEGQGANTGELFF.

This clone is a singleton in its sample. The J gene is TRBJ2-3, the V gene TRBV5-1; the match to TRBD1 covers 7 bases. The CDR3 consists of 17 residues. Trimming cost V 0 bases and J 0 bases; bases outside gene matches: 7. The germline gives CDR1 SGHRS, CDR2 YFSETQ. The CDR3 region has the DNA TGCGCCAGCAGCTTGGGACAGGGATGGGATAGCACAGATACGCAGTATTTT. Its protein is CASSLGQGWDSTDTQYF.

The genes are TRBV5-4 and TRBJ1-1; 7 bases match TRBD1. The CDR3 is 15 amino acids. The germline V gene encodes CDR1 SGHNT and CDR2 YYREEE (reference sequence). The junction had 4 bases not matched to a gene; V was cut back by 0 bases and J by 2 bases. The CDR3 protein is CASSLAGQLNTEAFF. The CDR3 nucleotides are TGTGCCAGCAGCTTGGCGGGACAGTTAAACACTGAAGCTTTCTTT.

This clone appeared a few times. This chain links TRBV27 with TRBJ2-7; D possibly corresponds to TRBD1 (6 bases). V was clipped by 6 bases and J by 0 bases, with 18 bases between them. Germline loops: CDR1 MNHEY, CDR2 SMNVEV (reference sequence). CDR3 length: 16 residues. The CDR3 spells CASRPSDRRDSYEQYF. The CDR3 DNA reads TGTGCCAGCAGACCCTCTGACAGGCGTGACTCCTACGAGCAGTACTTC.

The gene calls are TRBV5-4 and TRBJ2-2, with TRBD2 matching over 9 bases. The germline V gene has CDR1 SGHNT and CDR2 YYREEE (reference sequence). J gave up 7 bases and V 4 bases, and 14 bases lay outside the gene matches. There are 17 residues in the CDR3. The CDR3 reads CASSQGLDSGRVGELFF. The DNA of the CDR3 is TGTGCCAGCAGCCAAGGGTTGGATAGCGGGAGAGTCGGGGAGCTGTTTTTT.